This TCR beta chain was identified in a study of blood T cell repertoires in COVID-19. As for the study in general: PBMCs, B-cell-depleted T cells, or T cells were the source of the cDNA or gDNA that made up the material.

The V gene's germline CDR1 is MGHDK and CDR2 SYGVNS. The CDR3 is made up of 14 amino acids. V lost 3 bases and J lost 7, with 16 bases in between. In terms of age and location, participants ranged from roughly 18 to 90 years and lived in fewer than 30 US areas. Source study methods: Amplification with reference gene primers provided the estimates of nucleated cell counts. Repertoires were generated with immunoSEQ multiplex PCR, while TCRdb's copy carries only in-frame clones and drops some. D and trimming were read from the DNA, whereas the V and J calls and clone size are those reported in that table. The sample records under 300,000 clones, about 93% being singletons.

This rearrangement joins TRBV25-1 to TRBJ2-7; weak D call: TRBD2 (5 bases). What was sequenced was PBMCs or T cells enriched from blood (not recorded which). The TCR originated in a woman under 30 who had recovered from COVID-19. DNA for the CDR3: TGTGCCAGCAGTGATTTAACGGTCACGGGGGAGCAGTACTTC. Translated: CASSDLTVTGEQYF.